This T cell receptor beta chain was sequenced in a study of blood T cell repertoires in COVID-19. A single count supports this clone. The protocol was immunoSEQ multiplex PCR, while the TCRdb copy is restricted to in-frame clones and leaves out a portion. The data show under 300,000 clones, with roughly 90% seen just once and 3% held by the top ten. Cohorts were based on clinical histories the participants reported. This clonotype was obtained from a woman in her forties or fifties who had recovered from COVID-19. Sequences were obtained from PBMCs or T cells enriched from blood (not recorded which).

The CDR3, as DNA: TGTGCCAGCAGTGACGGGACTAGCGGGATGACAGATACGCAGTATTTT. Translating gives CASSDGTSGMTDTQYF. V and J are TRBV2 and TRBJ2-3; 13 nucleotides align to TRBD2. J lost 3 bases, V lost 3 bases, and 3 bases had no gene match. Germline-derived CDR1 and CDR2 are SNHLY and FYNNEI. There are 16 residues in the CDR3.